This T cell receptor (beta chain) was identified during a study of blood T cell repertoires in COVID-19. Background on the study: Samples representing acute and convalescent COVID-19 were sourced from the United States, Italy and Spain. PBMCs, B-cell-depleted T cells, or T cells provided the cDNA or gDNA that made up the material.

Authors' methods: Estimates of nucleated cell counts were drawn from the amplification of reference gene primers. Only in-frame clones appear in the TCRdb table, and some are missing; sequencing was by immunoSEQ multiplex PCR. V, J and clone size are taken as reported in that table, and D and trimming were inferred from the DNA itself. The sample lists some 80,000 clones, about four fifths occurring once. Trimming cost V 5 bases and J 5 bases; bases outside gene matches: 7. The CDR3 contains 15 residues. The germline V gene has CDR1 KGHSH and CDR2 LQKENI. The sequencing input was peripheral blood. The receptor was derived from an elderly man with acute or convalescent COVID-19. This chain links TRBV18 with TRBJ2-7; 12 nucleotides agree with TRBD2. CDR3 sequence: CASSNPTSGSDEQYF. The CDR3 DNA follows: TGTGCCAGCTCAAACCCGACTAGCGGGAGCGACGAGCAGTACTTC.